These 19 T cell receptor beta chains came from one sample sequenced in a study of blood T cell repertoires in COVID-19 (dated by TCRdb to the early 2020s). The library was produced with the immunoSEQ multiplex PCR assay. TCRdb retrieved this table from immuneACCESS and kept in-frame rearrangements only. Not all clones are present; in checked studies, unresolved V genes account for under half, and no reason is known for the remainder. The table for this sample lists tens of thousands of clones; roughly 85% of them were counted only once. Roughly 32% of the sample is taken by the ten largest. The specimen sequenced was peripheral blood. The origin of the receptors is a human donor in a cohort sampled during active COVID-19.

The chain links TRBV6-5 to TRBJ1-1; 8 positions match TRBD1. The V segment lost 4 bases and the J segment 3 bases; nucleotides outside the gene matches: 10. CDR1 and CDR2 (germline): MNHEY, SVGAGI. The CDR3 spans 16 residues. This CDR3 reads CASSLRVGQGYTEAFF. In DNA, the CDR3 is TGTGCCAGCAGTTTACGAGTAGGACAGGGATACACTGAAGCTTTCTTT.

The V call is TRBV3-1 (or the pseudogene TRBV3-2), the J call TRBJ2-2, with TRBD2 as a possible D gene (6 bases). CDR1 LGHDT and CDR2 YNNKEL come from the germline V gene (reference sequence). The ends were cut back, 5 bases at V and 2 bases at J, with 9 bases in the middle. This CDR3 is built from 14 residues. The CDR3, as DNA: TGTGCCAGCAGCTCCGGACTAAACACCGGGGAGCTGTTTTTT. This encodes CASSSGLNTGELFF.

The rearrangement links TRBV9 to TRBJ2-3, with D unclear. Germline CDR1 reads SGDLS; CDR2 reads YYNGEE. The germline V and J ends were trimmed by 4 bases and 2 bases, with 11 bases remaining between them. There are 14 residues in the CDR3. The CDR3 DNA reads TGTGCCAGCAGCAAGACTGCCTACACAGATACGCAGTATTTT. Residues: CASSKTAYTDTQYF.

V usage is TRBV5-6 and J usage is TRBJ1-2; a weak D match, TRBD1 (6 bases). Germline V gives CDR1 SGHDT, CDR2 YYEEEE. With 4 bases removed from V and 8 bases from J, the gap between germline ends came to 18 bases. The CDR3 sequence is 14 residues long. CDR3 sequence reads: CASSRGTLGEGYTF. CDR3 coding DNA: TGTGCCAGCAGCAGAGGGACACTGGGAGAAGGCTACACCTTC.

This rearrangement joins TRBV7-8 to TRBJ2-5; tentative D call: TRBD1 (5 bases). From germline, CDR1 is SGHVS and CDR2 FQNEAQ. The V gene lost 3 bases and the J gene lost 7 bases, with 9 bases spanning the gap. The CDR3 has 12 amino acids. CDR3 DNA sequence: TGTGCCAGCAGCTTGCCTAGGGGGACCCAGTACTTC. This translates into CASSLPRGTQYF.

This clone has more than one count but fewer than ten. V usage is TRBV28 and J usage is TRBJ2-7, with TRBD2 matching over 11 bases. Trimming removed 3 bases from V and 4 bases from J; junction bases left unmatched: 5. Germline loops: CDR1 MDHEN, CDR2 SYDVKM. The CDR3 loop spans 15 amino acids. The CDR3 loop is CASSFTSGSIYEQYF. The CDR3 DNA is TGTGCCAGCAGTTTCACTAGCGGGAGTATATACGAGCAGTACTTC.

The DNA for the CDR3 is TGTGCCAGTAGCCTACAGGGTGGCTACACCTTC. It encodes CASSLQGGYTF. J is TRBJ1-2 and V is TRBV19; D may be TRBD1 (6 bases). The ends were cut back, 6 bases at V and 7 bases at J, with 9 bases in the middle. The CDR3 runs to 11 residues. CDR1 is LNHDA, CDR2 SQIVND, per germline (reference sequence).

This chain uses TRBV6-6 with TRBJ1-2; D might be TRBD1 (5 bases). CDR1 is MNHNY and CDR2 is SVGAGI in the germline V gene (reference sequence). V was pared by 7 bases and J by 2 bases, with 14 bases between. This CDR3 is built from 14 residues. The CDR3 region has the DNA TGTGCCAGCAAAGACAGAGCCTCCAACTATGGCTACACCTTC. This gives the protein CASKDRASNYGYTF.

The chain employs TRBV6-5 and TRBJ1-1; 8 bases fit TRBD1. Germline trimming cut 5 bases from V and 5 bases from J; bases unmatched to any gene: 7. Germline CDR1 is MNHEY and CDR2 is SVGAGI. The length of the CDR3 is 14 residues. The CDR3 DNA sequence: TGTGCCAGCAGTACAAGGACAGGGAGGACTGAAGCTTTCTTT. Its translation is CASSTRTGRTEAFF.

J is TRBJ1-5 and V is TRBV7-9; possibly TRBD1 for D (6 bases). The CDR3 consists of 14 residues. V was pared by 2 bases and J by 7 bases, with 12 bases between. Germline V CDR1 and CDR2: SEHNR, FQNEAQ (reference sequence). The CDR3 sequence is CASSLPGANQPQHF. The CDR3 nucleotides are TGTGCCAGCAGCTTACCAGGGGCGAACCAGCCCCAGCATTTT.

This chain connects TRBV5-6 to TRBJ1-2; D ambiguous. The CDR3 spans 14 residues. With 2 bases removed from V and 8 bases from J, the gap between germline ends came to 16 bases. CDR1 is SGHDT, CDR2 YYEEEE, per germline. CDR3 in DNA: TGTGCCAGCAGCTTTCGAGTCCAGGCGATGGGCTACACCTTC. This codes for CASSFRVQAMGYTF.

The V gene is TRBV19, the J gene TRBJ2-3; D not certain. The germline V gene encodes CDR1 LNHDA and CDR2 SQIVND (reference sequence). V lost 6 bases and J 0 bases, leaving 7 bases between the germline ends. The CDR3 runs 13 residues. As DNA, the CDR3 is TGTGCCAGTAGCCTTACTAGCACAGATACGCAGTATTTT. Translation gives CASSLTSTDTQYF.

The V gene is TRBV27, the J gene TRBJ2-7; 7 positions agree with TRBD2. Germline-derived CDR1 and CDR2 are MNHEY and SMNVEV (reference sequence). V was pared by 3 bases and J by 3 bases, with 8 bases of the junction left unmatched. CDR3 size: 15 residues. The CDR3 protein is CASSFSGYDYYEQYF. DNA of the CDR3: TGTGCCAGCAGTTTTAGCGGGTACGACTACTACGAGCAGTACTTC.

The CDR3 nucleotides are TGTGCCAGCAGCCGCACCGGGACAGGGGGGCTGGCAAGGGAGACCCAGTACTTC. Its translation is CASSRTGTGGLARETQYF. V usage is TRBV11-2 and J usage is TRBJ2-5; 11 nucleotides align to TRBD1. The trim removed 5 bases at V and 5 bases at J, leaving 16 bases unmatched. From germline, CDR1 is SGHAT and CDR2 FQNNGV. The CDR3 contains 18 residues.

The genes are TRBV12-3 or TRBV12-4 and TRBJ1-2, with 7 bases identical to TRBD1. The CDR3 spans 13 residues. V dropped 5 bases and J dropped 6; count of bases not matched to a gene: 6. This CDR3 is CASSKQGRNGYTF. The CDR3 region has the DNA TGTGCCAGCAGTAAACAGGGGAGGAATGGCTACACCTTC.

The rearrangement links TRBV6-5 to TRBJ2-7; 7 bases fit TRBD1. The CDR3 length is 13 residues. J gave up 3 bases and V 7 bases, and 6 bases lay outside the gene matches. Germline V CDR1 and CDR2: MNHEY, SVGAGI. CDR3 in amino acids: CASIRQGGYEQYF. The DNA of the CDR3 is TGTGCCAGCATCAGACAGGGTGGCTACGAGCAGTACTTC.

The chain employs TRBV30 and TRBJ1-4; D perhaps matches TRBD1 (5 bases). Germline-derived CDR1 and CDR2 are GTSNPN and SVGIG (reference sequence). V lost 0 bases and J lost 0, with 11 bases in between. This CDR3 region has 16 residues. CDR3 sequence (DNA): TGTGCCTGGAGTGTTCGGGGGATGGCAACTAATGAAAAACTGTTTTTT. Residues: CAWSVRGMATNEKLFF.

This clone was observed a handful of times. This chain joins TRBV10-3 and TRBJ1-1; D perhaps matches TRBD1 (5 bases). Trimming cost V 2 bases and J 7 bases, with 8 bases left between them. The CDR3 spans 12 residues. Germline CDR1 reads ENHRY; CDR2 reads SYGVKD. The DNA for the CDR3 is TGTGCCATCAGTGAGACGACAGATGAAGCTTTCTTT. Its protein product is CAISETTDEAFF.

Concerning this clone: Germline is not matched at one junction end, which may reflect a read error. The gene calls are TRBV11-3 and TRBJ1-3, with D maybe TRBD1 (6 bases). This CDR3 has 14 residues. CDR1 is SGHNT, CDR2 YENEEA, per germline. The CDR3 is CASRLDRSGNTIYF. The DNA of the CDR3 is TGTGCCAGCAGATTAGACAGGTCTGGAAACACCATATATTTT.